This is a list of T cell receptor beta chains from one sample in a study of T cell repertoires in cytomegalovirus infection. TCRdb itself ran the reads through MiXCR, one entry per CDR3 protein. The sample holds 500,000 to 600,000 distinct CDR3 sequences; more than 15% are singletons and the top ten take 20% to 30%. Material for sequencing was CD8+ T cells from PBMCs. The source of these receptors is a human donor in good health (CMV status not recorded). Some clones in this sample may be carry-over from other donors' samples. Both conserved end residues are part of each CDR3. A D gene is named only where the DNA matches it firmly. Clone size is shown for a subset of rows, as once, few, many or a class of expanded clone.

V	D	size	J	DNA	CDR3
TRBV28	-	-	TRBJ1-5	TGTGCCAGCAGACGTGATTATAGCAATCAGCCCCAGCATTTT	CASRRDYSNQPQHF
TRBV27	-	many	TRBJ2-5	TGTGCCAGCCACCCCGCCGGGACAGCCGGACTAAGAGCCCTTGGGACCCAGTACTTC	CASHPAGTAGLRALGTQYF
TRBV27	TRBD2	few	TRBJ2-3	TGTGCCAGCAGCCCCCCCCATAGCGGGCCTAGCACAGATACGCAGTATTTT	CASSPPHSGPSTDTQYF
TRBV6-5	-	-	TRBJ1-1	TGTGCCAGCAGCCACCGGCAGGACACTGAAGCTTTCTTT	CASSHRQDTEAFF
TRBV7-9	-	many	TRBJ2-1	TGTGCCAGCAGCTCTCAGGGTAGTTCCTACAATGAGCAGTTCTTC	CASSSQGSSYNEQFF
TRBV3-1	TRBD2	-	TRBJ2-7	TGTGCCAGCATGCCTAGCGGTTCTAGCTCCTACGAGCAGTACTTC	CASMPSGSSSYEQYF
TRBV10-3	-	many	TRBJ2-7	TGTGCCATCAGTGAGCCCTTCTACGAGCAGTACTTC	CAISEPFYEQYF
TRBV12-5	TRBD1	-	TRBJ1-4	TGTGCTAGCTTACGACAGGGGGTCAATGAAAAACTGTTTTTT	CASLRQGVNEKLFF
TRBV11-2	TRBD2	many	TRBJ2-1	TGTGCCAGCAGCTTAGGTAGCGGGAGGCCCCCCGAGCAGTTCTTC	CASSLGSGRPPEQFF
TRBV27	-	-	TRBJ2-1	TGTGCCAGCAGTTTTACTTCGGTTCGTCGTGCCTACAATGAGCAGTTCTTC	CASSFTSVRRAYNEQFF
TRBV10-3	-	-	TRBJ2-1	TGTGCCATCAGTAAGTCGCCGGGAAATGAGCAGTTCTTC	CAISKSPGNEQFF
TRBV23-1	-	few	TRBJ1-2	TGCGCCAGCATTCCCCCCGAGCGCTATGACCTCTTTTCCTATGGCTACACCTTC	CASIPPERYDLFSYGYTF
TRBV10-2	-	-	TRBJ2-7	TGCGCCAGCAGTGAAGACAGAACCTACGAGCAGTACTTC	CASSEDRTYEQYF
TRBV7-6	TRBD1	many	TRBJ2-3	TGTGCCAGCAGCTCCGGACAGGGGGCCACAGATACGCAGTATTTT	CASSSGQGATDTQYF
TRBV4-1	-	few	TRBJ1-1	TGCGCCAGCAGCGGACAGTGGGGGATGAACACTGAAGCTTTCTTT	CASSGQWGMNTEAFF
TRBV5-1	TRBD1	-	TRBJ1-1	TGCGCCAGCAGCGCCGCACAGGGGATGAACACTGAAGCTTTCTTT	CASSAAQGMNTEAFF
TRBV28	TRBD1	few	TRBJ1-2	TGTGCCAGCAGCTTCGACAGGGAAAGTGGCTACACCTTC	CASSFDRESGYTF
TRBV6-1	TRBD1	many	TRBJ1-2	TGTGCCAGCAGCGACAGGGGGCCTTTCCGTGGCTACACCTTC	CASSDRGPFRGYTF
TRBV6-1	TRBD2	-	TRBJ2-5	TGTGCCAGCAGTGTTGCAGCGGGGATACAAGAGACCCAGTACTTC	CASSVAAGIQETQYF
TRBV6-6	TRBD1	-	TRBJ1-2	TGTGCCATCTCTCCGGGACAGAACTATGGCTACACCTTC	CAISPGQNYGYTF
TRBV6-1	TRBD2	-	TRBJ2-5	TGTGCCAGCAGACCAAGCGTGCTAGCGGGAGGAGGTAGTGAGACCCAGTACTTC	CASRPSVLAGGGSETQYF
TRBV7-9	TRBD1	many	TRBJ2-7	TGTGCCAGCAGCCCCCGACAGGGTACGACCTACGAGCAGTACTTC	CASSPRQGTTYEQYF
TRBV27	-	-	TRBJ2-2	TGTGCCAGCAGACAGGGAGGAAGCACCGGGGAGCTGTTTTTT	CASRQGGSTGELFF
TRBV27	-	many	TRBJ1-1	TGTGCCAGCAGTTTAGACCAGGCGAACACTGAAGCTTTCTTT	CASSLDQANTEAFF
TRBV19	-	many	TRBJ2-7	TGTGCCAGTAGTATAGGCTCAGGGGTCGAGCAGTACTTC	CASSIGSGVEQYF
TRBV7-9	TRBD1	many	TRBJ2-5	TGTGCCAGCAGCTTAGCAATGTCAGGGGGAGAGACCCAGTACTTC	CASSLAMSGGETQYF
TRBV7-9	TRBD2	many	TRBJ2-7	TGTGCCAGCAGCTTAGGACTAGCGGAATCCTACGAGCAGTACTTC	CASSLGLAESYEQYF
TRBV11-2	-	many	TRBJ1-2	TGTGCCAGCAGCCCCACCCAGGTTACAGCTGGCCCCTATGGCTACACCTTC	CASSPTQVTAGPYGYTF
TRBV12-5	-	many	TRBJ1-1	TGTGCTAGTGGTTTGCAGGGGTCGAGGACTGAAGCTTTCTTT	CASGLQGSRTEAFF
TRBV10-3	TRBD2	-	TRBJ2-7	TGTGCCATCAGTCGTCGCGTAGCGGGAGTGGAGGAGCAGTACTTC	CAISRRVAGVEEQYF
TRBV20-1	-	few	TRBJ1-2	TGCAGTGCTCTAAAAGGGTATCCATATGGCTACACCTTC	CSALKGYPYGYTF
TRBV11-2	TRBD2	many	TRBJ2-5	TGTGCCAGCAGCTTATCTGGCGGGAGGGCAGATAACGGGAATACCCAGTACTTC	CASSLSGGRADNGNTQYF
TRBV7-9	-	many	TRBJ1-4	TGTGCCAGCAGCCCTACTCCCGGGTCTTCTAATGAAAAACTGTTTTTT	CASSPTPGSSNEKLFF
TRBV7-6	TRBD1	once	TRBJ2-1	TGTGCCAGCAGCGATGACAGGGGGTGGGATTTTCAGTTCTTC	CASSDDRGWDFQFF
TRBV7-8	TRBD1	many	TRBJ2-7	TGTGCCAGCAGCCAGGGACAGTACTCCTACGAGCAGTACTTC	CASSQGQYSYEQYF
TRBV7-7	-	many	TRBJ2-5	TGTGCCAGCAGCCTAAGAGCTGACCCCTATGGAGAGACCCAGTACTTC	CASSLRADPYGETQYF
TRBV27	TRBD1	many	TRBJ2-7	TGTGCCAGCAGTCCCTGGACAGGGCCATACGAGCAGTACTTC	CASSPWTGPYEQYF
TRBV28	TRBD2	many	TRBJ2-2	TGTGCCAGCAGTTGGAGAGGGCTAGCGGGAGATAGCGGGGAGCTGTTTTTT	CASSWRGLAGDSGELFF
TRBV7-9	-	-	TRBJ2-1	TGTGCCAGCAGCCCTGGGGGGTCGACTTGGGGGGATGAGCAGTTCTTC	CASSPGGSTWGDEQFF
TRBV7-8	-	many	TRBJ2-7	TGTGCCAGCAGCTTGGGGGTAGCCCCTACCTACGAGCAGTACTTC	CASSLGVAPTYEQYF
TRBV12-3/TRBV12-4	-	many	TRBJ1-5	TGTGCCAGCAGTTTTGAGGATAGCAATCAGCCCCAGCATTTT	CASSFEDSNQPQHF
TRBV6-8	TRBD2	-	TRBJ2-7	TGTGCCAGCAGTTACTCCGGAACGGGACTAGCCTCCTACGAGCAGTACTTC	CASSYSGTGLASYEQYF